The following is a T cell receptor beta chain sequence with its context. CDR3 size: 16 residues. The V end was cut by 6 bases, the J end by 5 bases, with 23 bases between. CDR1 is SQVTM and CDR2 is ANQGSEA in the germline V gene. These data belong to a study of blood T cell repertoires in COVID-19. Across the whole study: Acute and convalescent COVID-19 samples came from the United States, Italy and Spain. PBMCs, B-cell-depleted T cells, or T cells provided the cDNA or gDNA that made up the material.

Original processing methods: Estimation of nucleated cell counts was performed using reference gene primer amplification. Sequencing used immunoSEQ multiplex PCR; TCRdb keeps in-frame clones, though not all of them. The V and J calls and clone size are taken from that table; D and trimming were inferred from the DNA. The sample gives about 220,000 clones, about 85% of which show up once; about 20% is in the top ten. Sequenced input: peripheral blood. This receptor was obtained from a young man with active or convalescent COVID-19. The gene calls are TRBV29-1 and TRBJ1-5; D perhaps matches TRBD1 (5 bases). The CDR3 region is CSVVVPRTREYQPQHF. For the CDR3, the DNA is TGCAGCGTCGTGGTCCCCCGGACAAGAGAATATCAGCCCCAGCATTTT.